This T cell receptor (beta chain) was recorded in a study of T cell responses to AZD1222 COVID-19 vaccine. Points on this clone: The antigen remains unidentified.

Study conclusions and caveats: Vaccine-related CD4 TCRs covered spike, predominating at 160-218 and 743-854. No day 14 peak samples; only post-peak repertoires were characterized. Among the donors, most were white British and more were female, and clonal diversity was possibly underestimated. Among spike-specific TCRs, nearly half reportedly target unmutated variant regions.

The germline CDR1 and CDR2 sequences are LNHNV and YYDKDF (reference sequence). CDR3 length: 14 amino acids. V trimming: 4 bases; J trimming: 4 bases; junction bases outside the gene matches: 6. Clones were sequenced by immunoSEQ multiplex PCR, and TCRdb holds only the in-frame ones, with some missing. The table lists about 170,000 clones, 87% of them singletons. Specimen: peripheral blood, collected 28 days after the second AZD1222 dose. The TCR was taken from an adult who received the AZD1222 COVID-19 vaccine. The J gene is TRBJ1-1, the V gene TRBV15; 7 nucleotides match TRBD1. In DNA form, the CDR3 reads TGTGCCACCAGCACACAGGGGTGGGGCACTGAAGCTTTCTTT. Protein: CATSTQGWGTEAFF.